These T cell receptor beta chains were read from a single sample in a study of CD8+CD57+ T cells in acquired aplastic anemia. Via MiXCR, TCRdb re-called the reads, giving one row per CDR3 protein. The sample shows around 430,000 distinct CDR3 sequences, approximately 33% of them seen only once. The sequenced material came from sorted CD4+, CD8+, or CD8+CD57+ T cells (not recorded which) from PBMCs. The receptor set was obtained from a human donor with aplastic anemia. Both conserved end residues are part of each CDR3. The D gene is left open where the match is weak. Clone size is stated in some rows and not others, as once, few, many or a class when expanded.

TRBD1	TRBV10-3	-	14	TRBJ2-4	TGTGCCATCAGTGCACAGGGGACCAAAAACATTCAGTACTTC	CAISAQGTKNIQYF
-	TRBV13	-	14	TRBJ1-6	TGTGCCAGCAGCTTAGGGGGGGGCCGGGAGCCCCTCCACTTT	CASSLGGGREPLHF
-	TRBV7-9	-	16	TRBJ2-2	TGTGCCAGCAGCTTAGGGACCGCGGCGAACACCGGGGAGCTGTTTTTT	CASSLGTAANTGELFF
-	TRBV9	many	15	TRBJ1-2	TGTGCCAGCAGCGTAGGCGAGTCGCCTAACTATGGCTACACCTTC	CASSVGESPNYGYTF
TRBD1	TRBV20-1	many	13	TRBJ1-2	TGCAGTGCTAGCCCCGGGACAGGGAATGGCTACACCTTC	CSASPGTGNGYTF
-	TRBV7-9	many	14	TRBJ2-7	TGTGCCAGCAGCCCTTTCGGTTACTCCTACGAGCAGTACTTC	CASSPFGYSYEQYF
TRBD1	TRBV7-8	many	14	TRBJ2-7	TGTGCCAGCAGCTTTGGACAGGGTGAGGGCGAGCAGTACTTC	CASSFGQGEGEQYF
TRBD2	TRBV24-1	many	12	TRBJ2-7	TGTGCCACCTCGAGCGGGACTAGCGAGCAGTACTTC	CATSSGTSEQYF
-	TRBV9	-	16	TRBJ1-6	TGTGCCAGCACCTTAGGGTCGGACCCCTATAATTCACCCCTCCACTTT	CASTLGSDPYNSPLHF
-	TRBV6-5	few	16	TRBJ1-1	TGTGCCAGCAGTTCGGATCCAGGAACGAGGAACACTGAAGCTTTCTTT	CASSSDPGTRNTEAFF
-	TRBV12-3/TRBV12-4	-	14	TRBJ2-4	TGTGCCAGCAGTTTTGGGCTAGCCAAAAACATTCAGTACTTC	CASSFGLAKNIQYF
-	TRBV24-1	many	16	TRBJ2-3	TGTGCCACCAGTGACCTTAGCGGCCCTAGCACAGATACGCAGTATTTT	CATSDLSGPSTDTQYF
-	TRBV9	many	15	TRBJ1-5	TGTGCCAGCAGCGCCAGGGGATCCGAAAGTCAGCCCCAGCATTTT	CASSARGSESQPQHF
TRBD2	TRBV14	-	16	TRBJ2-3	TGTGCCAGCAGCTTAATAGCGGGGGGGCATACAGATACGCAGTATTTT	CASSLIAGGHTDTQYF
-	TRBV9	-	11	TRBJ2-5	TGTGCCAGCAGTGCTTTTGAGACCCAGTACTTC	CASSAFETQYF
-	TRBV26	-	17	TRBJ1-2	TGTGCCAGTAGTGCCGGGACAGGGGCGATAGCTAACTATGGCTACACCTTC	CASSAGTGAIANYGYTF